This TCR beta chain appears in the sequencing data of a study of blood T cell repertoires in COVID-19. Generated by immunoSEQ multiplex PCR, the TCRdb table keeps only in-frame clones and is missing some. The sample consists of approximately 200,000 clones, approximately 83% of them appearing once. The CDR3 contains 15 residues. The V gene end was trimmed by 6 bases and the J gene end by 4 bases; junction bases not matched to a gene: 7. Germline V gives CDR1 MNHNY, CDR2 SVGAGI (reference sequence). The chain is built from TRBV6-6 and TRBJ2-1; the match to TRBD1 covers 9 bases. Sequencing used peripheral blood. This clonotype was obtained from a man aged 55 to 70 with acute or convalescent COVID-19. The CDR3 region has the DNA TGTGCCAGCAGCCGGGGACAGGGCTTATACAATGAGCAGTTCTTC. This translates into CASSRGQGLYNEQFF.